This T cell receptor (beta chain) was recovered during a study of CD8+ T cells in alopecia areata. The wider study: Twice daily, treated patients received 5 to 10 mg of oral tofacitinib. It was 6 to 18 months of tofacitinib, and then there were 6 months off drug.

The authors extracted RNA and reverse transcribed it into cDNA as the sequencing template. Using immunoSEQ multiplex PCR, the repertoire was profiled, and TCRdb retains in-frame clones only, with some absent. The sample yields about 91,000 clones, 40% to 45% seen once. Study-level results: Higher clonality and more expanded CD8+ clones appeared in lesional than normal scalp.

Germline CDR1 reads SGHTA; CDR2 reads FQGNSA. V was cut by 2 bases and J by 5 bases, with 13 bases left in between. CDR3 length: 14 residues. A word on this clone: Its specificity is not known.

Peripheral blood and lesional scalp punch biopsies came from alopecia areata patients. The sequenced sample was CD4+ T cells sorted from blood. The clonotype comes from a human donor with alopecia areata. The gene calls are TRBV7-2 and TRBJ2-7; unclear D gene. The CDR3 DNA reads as TGTGCCAGCAGCTTACGCGGAAGAGGAAACGAGCAGTACTTC. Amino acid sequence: CASSLRGRGNEQYF.